Listed below are T cell receptor beta chains from one sample, sequenced in a study of T cells in Graves' hyperthyroidism and ophthalmopathy. One entry per CDR3 protein results from TCRdb running MiXCR on the multiplex PCR reads. The table shows some 350,000 distinct CDR3 sequences, with approximately 25% occurring only once. The sequenced sample was blood. Receptor source: a man aged 45-65 years with Graves' hyperthyroidism. The CDR3 runs from the conserved cysteine through the conserved F or W. A D gene is named only where the DNA matches it firmly. Rows may omit the clone size; those that give it use once, few, many or a size class.

size	J	V	D	CDR3	DNA
many	TRBJ2-7	TRBV2	.	CASQGRNYEQYF	TGTGCCAGCCAGGGGCGGAACTACGAGCAGTACTTC
.	TRBJ2-2	TRBV20-1	TRBD1	CSAKTLRDRPTGELFF	TGCAGTGCCAAAACCCTCCGGGACAGGCCCACCGGGGAGCTGTTTTTT
few	TRBJ1-6	TRBV9	.	CASSVDEDSPLHF	TGTGCCAGCAGCGTAGATGAGGATTCACCCCTCCACTTT
.	TRBJ2-3	TRBV2	TRBD2	CASTSGRADTQYF	TGTGCCAGCACTAGCGGGAGGGCAGATACGCAGTATTTT
.	TRBJ2-2	TRBV19	.	CASSPKAIRTLTNTGELFF	TGTGCCAGTAGTCCCAAAGCGATTCGGACACTTACCAACACCGGGGAGCTGTTTTTT
few	TRBJ1-2	TRBV2	.	CASRGEQYDGYTF	TGTGCCAGCCGGGGGGAACAGTATGATGGCTACACCTTC
.	TRBJ2-5	TRBV20-1	.	CSARFQRAPETQYF	TGCAGTGCTAGATTTCAGAGAGCCCCAGAGACCCAGTACTTC
many	TRBJ2-7	TRBV12-3/TRBV12-4	.	CASSLIGRYEQYF	TGTGCCAGCAGTTTAATAGGGCGCTACGAGCAGTACTTC
few	TRBJ1-1	TRBV6-1	.	CASSPLEEGEAFF	TGTGCCAGCAGTCCCCTTGAGGAGGGGGAAGCTTTCTTT
many	TRBJ2-3	TRBV5-1	TRBD2	CASSLAGRRTDTQYF	TGCGCCAGCAGCCTAGCGGGTCGGCGCACAGATACGCAGTATTTT